The rows below give T cell receptor beta chains drawn from one sample of a study of CD8+CD57+ T cells in acquired aplastic anemia. TCRdb reanalysed the reads using MiXCR and keeps one entry per CDR3 protein. This sample has about half a million distinct CDR3 sequences, with roughly a third found just once. Sequenced sample: sorted CD4+, CD8+, or CD8+CD57+ T cells (not recorded which) from PBMCs. All receptors come from a human donor with aplastic anemia. Both conserved end residues are trimmed from each CDR3. The listing skips clone size in some rows; elsewhere it reads once, few, many or a size class.

clone size: few; V gene: TRBV20-1; J gene: TRBJ2-2; CDR3 length: 13; CDR3 protein: SARNPGLNTGELF
clone size: many; V gene: TRBV7-9; J gene: TRBJ1-2; CDR3 length: 12; CDR3 protein: ASSLLVGNYGYT
clone size: -; V gene: TRBV5-1; J gene: TRBJ2-7; CDR3 length: 13; CDR3 protein: ASGETGTGSGEQY
clone size: -; V gene: TRBV3-1; J gene: TRBJ2-2; CDR3 length: 13; CDR3 protein: ASSPLRGNTGELF
clone size: few; V gene: TRBV20-1; J gene: TRBJ2-7; CDR3 length: 13; CDR3 protein: SARALFPGSYEQY
clone size: many; V gene: TRBV7-8; J gene: TRBJ2-3; CDR3 length: 12; CDR3 protein: ASSLGVGGDTQY
clone size: -; V gene: TRBV25-1; J gene: TRBJ2-1; CDR3 length: 12; CDR3 protein: ASGAAAYYNEQF
clone size: -; V gene: TRBV14; J gene: TRBJ1-1; CDR3 length: 14; CDR3 protein: ASSPPGTGVNTEAF
clone size: many; V gene: TRBV19; J gene: TRBJ2-7; CDR3 length: 13; CDR3 protein: ASSAAGTLLYEQY
clone size: few; V gene: TRBV7-2; J gene: TRBJ1-5; CDR3 length: 11; CDR3 protein: ASSSGAGQPQH
clone size: many; V gene: TRBV5-4; J gene: TRBJ1-5; CDR3 length: 10; CDR3 protein: ASSSRDQPQH
clone size: -; V gene: TRBV19; J gene: TRBJ1-5; CDR3 length: 14; CDR3 protein: ASSLGEQGAYQPQH
clone size: -; V gene: TRBV10-3; J gene: TRBJ1-4; CDR3 length: 13; CDR3 protein: AISESRGTNEKLF
clone size: -; V gene: TRBV19; J gene: TRBJ2-5; CDR3 length: 13; CDR3 protein: ASSLDTGNRETQY
clone size: -; V gene: TRBV5-1; J gene: TRBJ2-2; CDR3 length: 16; CDR3 protein: ASTRGTGGRTNTGELF
clone size: -; V gene: TRBV14; J gene: TRBJ2-7; CDR3 length: 13; CDR3 protein: ASSQQGITAYRQY
clone size: -; V gene: TRBV12-3/TRBV12-4; J gene: TRBJ1-6; CDR3 length: 17; CDR3 protein: ASSSWDRGTDRVNSPLH
clone size: -; V gene: TRBV10-3; J gene: TRBJ1-5; CDR3 length: 13; CDR3 protein: ASSPPAESNQPQH
clone size: -; V gene: TRBV20-1; J gene: TRBJ1-6; CDR3 length: 12; CDR3 protein: SAEPGQGSSPLH
clone size: few; V gene: TRBV7-8; J gene: TRBJ1-1; CDR3 length: 16; CDR3 protein: ASSLVQVPTLMNTEAF
clone size: -; V gene: TRBV10-1; J gene: TRBJ2-6; CDR3 length: 16; CDR3 protein: ASSHGLAGAEGANVLT
clone size: few; V gene: TRBV3-1; J gene: TRBJ1-5; CDR3 length: 13; CDR3 protein: ASSQVPGRNQPQH
clone size: -; V gene: TRBV24-1; J gene: TRBJ1-6; CDR3 length: 15; CDR3 protein: ATSDRTGGGHNSPLH
clone size: once; V gene: TRBV10-3; J gene: TRBJ1-2; CDR3 length: 13; CDR3 protein: AISESTGQGVGNT
clone size: few; V gene: TRBV5-6; J gene: TRBJ2-2; CDR3 length: 12; CDR3 protein: ASSLTRNTGELF
clone size: once; V gene: TRBV10-3; J gene: TRBJ1-1; CDR3 length: 12; CDR3 protein: AISEDGLSTEAF
clone size: -; V gene: TRBV5-1; J gene: TRBJ1-2; CDR3 length: 14; CDR3 protein: ASRAGTGRFLEGYT
clone size: many; V gene: TRBV10-3; J gene: TRBJ2-1; CDR3 length: 12; CDR3 protein: AVLRPGQSNEQF